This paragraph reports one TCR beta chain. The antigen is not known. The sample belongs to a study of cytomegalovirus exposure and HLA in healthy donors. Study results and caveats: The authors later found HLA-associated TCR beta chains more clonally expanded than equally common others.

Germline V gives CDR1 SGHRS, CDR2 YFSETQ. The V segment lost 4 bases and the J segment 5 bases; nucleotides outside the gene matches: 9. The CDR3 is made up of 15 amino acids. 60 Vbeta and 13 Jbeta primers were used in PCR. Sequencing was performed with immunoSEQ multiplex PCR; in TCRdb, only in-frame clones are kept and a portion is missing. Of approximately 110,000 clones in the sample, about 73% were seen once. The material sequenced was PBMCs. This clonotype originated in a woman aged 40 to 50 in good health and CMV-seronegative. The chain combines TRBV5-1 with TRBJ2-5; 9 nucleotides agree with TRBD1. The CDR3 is CASSASTGGIETQYF. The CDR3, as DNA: TGCGCCAGCAGCGCCTCAACAGGGGGCATTGAGACCCAGTACTTC.